One sample yielded the 5 T cell receptor beta chains listed below, sequenced in a study of naive and memory T cell subsets. RNA was extracted from around 2.5 ml of whole blood of healthy adults. Alpha and beta constant region primers primed reverse transcription for blood and skin samples. MiXCR was run by TCRdb on the 5' RACE reads, yielding one entry per CDR3 protein. Of about 21,000 distinct CDR3 sequences listed, over 3.5% are singletons. The receptors were gathered from a male donor in good health.

This clonotype occurred many times. The chain couples TRBV20-1 to TRBJ2-7; no firm D call. The germline V and J ends were trimmed by 6 bases and 2 bases, with 8 bases remaining between them. This CDR3 has 11 amino acids. Germline V CDR1 and CDR2: DFQATT, SNEGSKA (reference sequence). CDR3 amino acids: CSANPTYEQYF. The CDR3 region has the DNA TGCAGTGCCAATCCTACCTACGAGCAGTACTTC.

This clonotype was counted many times. The CDR3 loop is CASSPRGQGPDTQYF. CDR3 DNA sequence: TGCGCCAGCAGCCCACGGGGACAGGGGCCAGATACGCAGTATTTT. The chain couples TRBV4-1 to TRBJ2-3, with 10 positions matching TRBD1. The J segment lost 4 bases and the V segment lost 4 bases, leaving 5 bases of the junction unmatched. The germline V gene has CDR1 MGHRA and CDR2 YSYEKL. CDR3 length: 15 amino acids.

At least ten counts were recorded for this clonotype. The J gene is TRBJ2-7, the V gene TRBV6-1; D gene uncertain. Per the germline V gene, CDR1 is MNHNS and CDR2 is SASEGT. Trimming removed 2 bases from V and 2 bases from J, with 13 bases in between. The CDR3 runs to 15 residues. As DNA, the CDR3 is TGTGCCAGCAGTGAATGGGTATCAGGACCCTACGAGCAGTACTTC. It is translated as CASSEWVSGPYEQYF.

Many counts were recorded for this clonotype. The CDR3 spells CASSLRLAGVLETQYF. CDR3 nucleotide sequence: TGTGCCAGCAGCCTCCGACTAGCGGGAGTTTTGGAGACCCAGTACTTC. The rearrangement links TRBV13 to TRBJ2-5; 12 bases match TRBD2. The CDR3 totals 16 residues. Trimming at V came to 5 bases and at J to 5 bases, leaving 9 bases not matched to a gene. In germline, CDR1 is PRHDT, CDR2 FYEKMQ (reference sequence).

The table lists this clonotype with many counts. The V gene is TRBV20-1, the J gene TRBJ2-5, with TRBD2 as a possible D gene (6 bases). This CDR3 is 18 amino acids long. V lost 2 bases and J lost 1, with 23 bases in between. Germline CDR1 is DFQATT and CDR2 is SNEGSKA (reference sequence). CDR3 in DNA: TGCAGTGCTAGATCCACAATAGCGGTTGCCGACATCCAAGAGACCCAGTACTTC. Translating gives CSARSTIAVADIQETQYF.